This T cell receptor (beta chain) was recovered during a study of identical twins (dated by TCRdb to between 2015 and 2016). For context, the study as a whole: To test whether fetal clonotypes persist, this study deep-sequenced TCR alpha and beta repertoires from monozygotic twins, from unrelated adults of various ages, and from cord blood. To rule out contamination, replicate twin experiments were performed at different times with different library preparation protocols.

CDR1 and CDR2, per the germline V gene, are SGDLS and YYNGEE. From the cysteine through the phenylalanine, the CDR3 covers 18 amino acids. Only CDR3 DNA remains: 54 bases, in frame from the first base. Germline trimming: 0 bases from V, 0 bases from J; junction bases outside gene matches: 7. This clonotype showed up just a few times. The clone's antigen remains unknown. No clone much larger than this one lies a single base away; base qualities are absent. Overall study outcomes, separate from this receptor: In monozygotic twins, recombination models systematically underestimated out-of-frame TCR alpha sharing, but the models matched the sharing seen between unrelated individuals. Conclusions relied on cross-sectional statistical analysis, since the same donors could not be followed over many years. Fewer insertions were carried by abundant cord blood beta clonotypes; a weaker similar trend was observed in young adult naive repertoires, while no such trend was observed in memory repertoires. Zero-insertion analyses could be partly confounded by invariant T cells such as MAIT and iNKT, though diverse VJ usage argued against such confounding for most clonotypes. Compared with coincidental sharing between unrelated individuals, out-of-frame TCR alpha sequences shared between twins had an excess of sequences with low generation probability. In beta out-of-frame sequences, excess twin sharing was weaker, because having fewer shared sequences lowered the signal-to-noise ratio.

Only healthy Caucasian donors were included. The twin cohort comprised three pairs of female monozygotic twins, all aged about 18 to 30 years. Peripheral blood mononuclear cells were the source from which RNA for the TCR libraries was isolated. The protocol used for the library was 5' RACE. The sequencer was an Illumina HiSeq 2000. Template switching introduced a universal primer binding site; the final cDNA contained a unique molecular identifier, enabling accurate counting of TCR cDNA molecules. Specific primers in the conserved constant-segment region were used to synthesize first-strand cDNA for the TCR alpha and beta chains. To control for contamination, every cDNA library carried two barcodes: a SMART-Mk sample barcode plus Illumina barcodes. Two successive PCR steps introduced TruSeq adapter sequences along with Illumina sample barcodes. The Illumina HiSeq platform was used with custom primers to sequence TCR alpha and beta cDNA libraries. Under the source paper's analysis protocol: Raw reads were processed with MiGEC to extract unique molecular identifiers, and MiXCR was used to determine CDR3 positions. Recombination models were inferred per individual with the repgenHMM and IGoR tools using an EM algorithm. The tcR package in R was used for shared clonotype analysis, with sharing normalized by the product of cloneset sizes. Out-of-frame nonproductive sequences were analyzed to study raw recombination free of thymic and clonal selection effects. TCRdb itself trimmed the public reads at Q25 with fastp, ran MiXCR and retained productive beta chains. Each entry merges the rows of one CDR3 protein and shows their most common DNA and genes. What appears here as the V and J calls and clone size reflects TCRdb's work, not the paper's. The sample table holds hundreds of thousands of distinct CDR3 sequences, of which under 8.5% were seen once. Around 1.6% of the sample is taken by the ten largest.

The sample was also reused in another study, on yellow fever vaccine responses in identical twins. That second publication adds: The T cell response to vaccination in identical twins was reported by the authors to appear partly convergent and partly personalized. In identical twins, the study followed T cell clones that responded to the vaccine with precision.

In this chain, TRBV9 is recombined with TRBJ2-1; TRBD1 matches 9 bases in the middle. The specimen sequenced was PBMCs. This receptor was identified in a woman younger than 35 in good health. Read as DNA, the sequence is TGTGCCAGCAGCGTAGGTTATCTGACAGGGGGCTCCTACAATGAGCAGTTCTTC. Translated, this gives CASSVGYLTGGSYNEQFF.